The 31 T cell receptor beta chains below all came from one sample that was sequenced in a study of blood T cell repertoires in COVID-19. Sequenced by immunoSEQ multiplex PCR; TCRdb stores in-frame clones only, minus some. The data show 150,000 to 200,000 clones, under 80% seen once. Source material: PBMCs or T cells enriched from blood (not recorded which). The receptor set was obtained from a woman between 50 and 59 years old with acute COVID-19.

V and J are TRBV28 and TRBJ1-3; 7 bases align to TRBD1. CDR1 is MDHEN and CDR2 is SYDVKM in the germline V gene. Trimming at V came to 5 bases and at J to 4 bases, leaving 8 bases not matched to a gene. This CDR3 contains 15 residues. The DNA of the CDR3 is TGTGCCAGCAGTGGCCCCGGGACAGCGGGAAACACCATATATTTT. Translated, it gives CASSGPGTAGNTIYF.

The chain has TRBV29-1 and TRBJ2-4, with 10 bases aligning to TRBD1. Germline lookup yields CDR1 SQVTM and CDR2 ANQGSEA. V was pared by 1 base and J by 10 bases, with 4 bases of the junction left unmatched. The CDR3 spans 13 residues. CDR3 DNA sequence: TGCAGCGTTGAAGGGGACAGGGGACGGATTCAGTACTTC. This gives the protein CSVEGDRGRIQYF. The full variable domain, its missing parts supplied by reference TRBV29-1 and TRBJ2-4, is SAVISQKPSRDICQRGTSLTIQCQVDSQVTMMFWYRQQPGQSLTLIATANQGSEATYESGFVIDKFPISRPNLTFSTLTVSNMSPEDSSIYLCSVEGDRGRIQYFGAGTRLSVL.

This chain links TRBV4-2 with TRBJ2-5; 9 bases map to TRBD2. The CDR3 runs to 19 residues. Germline CDR1 is LGHNA and CDR2 is YNFKEQ. The junction had 14 bases not matched to a gene; V was cut back by 0 bases and J by 3 bases. CDR3 sequence reads: CASSQDTAGGPRGKETQYF. The CDR3 DNA reads as TGTGCCAGCAGCCAAGATACGGCGGGGGGGCCTCGCGGAAAAGAGACCCAGTACTTC.

The chain carries TRBV7-9 and TRBJ1-2, with D tentatively TRBD1 (6 bases). CDR1 and CDR2 (germline): SEHNR, FQNEAQ (reference sequence). This CDR3 has 14 residues. V was clipped by 6 bases and J by 6 bases, with 17 bases between them. This chain's CDR3 is CASRIDQGSDGYTF. The DNA of the CDR3 is TGTGCCAGCAGAATTGACCAGGGGTCGGATGGCTACACCTTC. The full variable domain, rest sourced from reference TRBV7-9 and TRBJ1-2, is DTGVSQNPRHKITKRGQNVTFRCDPISEHNRLYWYRQTLGQGPEFLTYFQNEAQLEKSRLLSDRFSAERPKGSFSTLEIQRTEQGDSAMYLCASRIDQGSDGYTFGSGTRLTVV.

Only one count was recorded for this clone. The chain recombines TRBV28 with TRBJ1-6, with D possibly TRBD1 on 5 matching bases. The CDR3 length is 15 residues. Germline CDR1 MDHEN, CDR2 SYDVKM. V was pared by 0 bases and J by 10 bases, with 13 bases between. This CDR3 reads CASSLWSGRRSPLHF. The CDR3 DNA reads as TGTGCCAGCAGTTTATGGTCAGGGCGACGGTCACCCCTCCACTTT.

The chain employs TRBV2 and TRBJ2-1; 7 positions match TRBD2. Germline V gene sequence: CDR1 SNHLY, CDR2 FYNNEI. V trimming: 5 bases; J trimming: 7 bases; junction bases outside the gene matches: 5. The CDR3 extends over 13 amino acids. CDR3 DNA: TGTGCCAGCAGTAAACCTAGCGGTAATGAGCAGTTCTTC. Its translation: CASSKPSGNEQFF. The full variable domain, completed using reference TRBV2 and TRBJ2-1, is EPEVTQTPSHQVTQMGQEVILRCVPISNHLYFYWYRQILGQKVEFLVSFYNNEISEKSEIFDDQFSVERPDGSNFTLKIRSTKLEDSAMYFCASSKPSGNEQFFGPGTRLTVL.

This clone was seen only a few times. V and J are TRBV19 and TRBJ1-3; tentatively, D is TRBD1 (5 bases). Germline CDR1 LNHDA, CDR2 SQIVND (reference sequence). Trimming took 7 bases from V and 0 from J, leaving 13 bases between them. The CDR3 is made up of 15 amino acids. The DNA of the CDR3 is TGTGCCAGTACCCTCGCAGGGTCCTCTGGAAACACCATATATTTT. Translation: CASTLAGSSGNTIYF. The complete variable domain, with remaining parts taken from reference TRBV19 and TRBJ1-3, reads DGGITQSPKYLFRKEGQNVTLSCEQNLNHDAMYWYRQDPGQGLRLIYYSQIVNDFQKGDIAEGYSVSREKKESFPLTVTSAQKNPTAFYLCASTLAGSSGNTIYFGEGSWLTVV.

This chain links TRBV2 with TRBJ1-6; 8 bases are shared with TRBD1. The germline gives CDR1 SNHLY, CDR2 FYNNEI. The CDR3 loop spans 14 amino acids. The J segment lost 10 bases and the V segment lost 6 bases, leaving 8 bases of the junction unmatched. The CDR3, as DNA: TGTGCCAGCAGCCCACAGGGGGATGTATCACCCCTCCACTTT. Translated, it gives CASSPQGDVSPLHF.

This chain connects TRBV19 to TRBJ1-1; D possibly corresponds to TRBD1 (5 bases). The CDR3 is made up of 13 amino acids. Germline-derived CDR1 and CDR2 are LNHDA and SQIVND (reference sequence). The V and J ends lost 9 bases and 5 bases respectively, with 16 bases between them. The CDR3 protein is CASVMGGMTEAFF. The DNA for the CDR3 is TGTGCCAGCGTCATGGGGGGGATGACTGAAGCTTTCTTT.

The rearrangement links TRBV6-5 to TRBJ1-1, with D tentatively TRBD1 (6 bases). This CDR3 is 12 amino acids long. Trimming took 7 bases from V and 10 from J, leaving 16 bases between them. The germline gives CDR1 MNHEY, CDR2 SVGAGI. The CDR3 DNA reads as TGTGCCAGCATTAAGCGGGGGCTCGCAGCTTTCTTT. The encoded protein is CASIKRGLAAFF.

The chain uses TRBV7-3 and TRBJ2-2; the D is unclear. V shed 5 bases and J shed 5 bases, with 9 bases lying between them. The CDR3 runs 13 residues. Germline V gives CDR1 SGHTA, CDR2 FQGTGA. CDR3 sequence: CASSPAGTGELFF. Here the CDR3 DNA reads TGTGCCAGCAGCCCCGCAGGTACCGGGGAGCTGTTTTTT. Looking up the rest from reference TRBV7-3 and TRBJ2-2 gives the full variable domain: GAGVSQTPSNKVTEKGKYVELRCDPISGHTALYWYRQSLGQGPEFLIYFQGTGAADDSGLPNDRFFAVRPEGSVSTLKIQRTERGDSAVYLCASSPAGTGELFFGEGSRLTVL.

The chain has TRBV6-5 and TRBJ1-1, with a tentative D call TRBD1 (6 bases). V was pared by 2 bases and J by 6 bases, with 19 bases between. Germline CDR1 and CDR2: MNHEY and SVGAGI. CDR3 length: 16 amino acids. The CDR3 DNA follows: TGTGCCAGCAGTTACCAAGGGACGGGACATCGGGCTGAAGCTTTCTTT. It codes for CASSYQGTGHRAEAFF.

This chain links TRBV18 with TRBJ1-2; 8 bases align to TRBD1. CDR1 and CDR2 (germline): KGHSH, LQKENI. The CDR3 extends over 13 amino acids. After removal of 6 bases from V and 5 bases from J, the junction contained 5 bases not matched to a gene. In DNA form, the CDR3 reads TGTGCCAGCTCCGCCGGACAGGGTTATGGCTACACCTTC. This translates into CASSAGQGYGYTF.

This chain uses TRBV3-1 (or the pseudogene TRBV3-2) with TRBJ1-3, with 7 bases that match TRBD1. The CDR3 runs 15 residues. Trimming removed 1 base from V and 4 bases from J; junction bases left unmatched: 4. The germline V gene encodes CDR1 LGHDT and CDR2 YNNKEL (reference sequence). The chain's CDR3 is CASSQAGGRGNTIYF. CDR3 DNA sequence: TGTGCCAGCAGCCAAGCAGGGGGGCGGGGAAACACCATATATTTT.

The chain combines TRBV7-9 with TRBJ2-1, with D perhaps TRBD2 (6 bases). From germline, CDR1 is SEHNR and CDR2 FQNEAQ (reference sequence). The length of the CDR3 is 15 residues. The V and J ends lost 5 bases and 5 bases respectively, with 16 bases between them. For the CDR3, the DNA is TGTGCCAGCAGCCCCGAGGGGCGGGGCGACAATGAGCAGTTCTTC. It specifies CASSPEGRGDNEQFF.

The rearrangement uses TRBV2 and TRBJ2-1; 9 bases are shared with TRBD2. CDR1 and CDR2 (germline): SNHLY, FYNNEI. The length of the CDR3 is 18 residues. V shed 6 bases and J 0 bases; nucleotides not matched to a gene: 12. The CDR3 is CASRGRTSARSSYNEQFF. Written as DNA, the CDR3 is TGTGCCAGCAGGGGGCGGACTAGCGCGAGAAGCTCCTACAATGAGCAGTTCTTC.

V is TRBV28 and J is TRBJ1-1; 11 bases agree with TRBD1. Unmatched junction bases numbered 11, after V lost 5 bases and J lost 3 bases. The CDR3 consists of 17 residues. Germline V gene sequence: CDR1 MDHEN, CDR2 SYDVKM. CDR3 sequence (DNA): TGTGCCAGCAGTCTTTATAGGGGACAGGGGGAATACACTGAAGCTTTCTTT. Its protein is CASSLYRGQGEYTEAFF.

This clone was found once. This chain links TRBV6-2 or TRBV6-3 with TRBJ2-7; 13 bases align to TRBD2. Germline trimming cut 0 bases from V and 4 bases from J; bases unmatched to any gene: 3. The germline V gene encodes CDR1 MNHEY and CDR2 SVGEGT. This CDR3 comprises 16 residues. CDR3 region: CASSYSGLAGTYEQYV. In DNA, the CDR3 is TGTGCCAGCAGTTACTCGGGACTAGCGGGGACGTACGAGCAGTACGTC.

This chain joins TRBV2 and TRBJ2-1; 8 positions match TRBD1. Germline V lookup: CDR1 SNHLY, CDR2 FYNNEI. V was clipped by 6 bases and J by 1 base; unmatched bases: 5. The CDR3 contains 15 residues. CDR3 amino acids: CASRAQGVSYNEQFF. The CDR3, as DNA: TGTGCCAGCAGGGCACAGGGGGTTTCCTACAATGAGCAGTTCTTC.

The chain joins TRBV6-5 to TRBJ1-1, with TRBD1 identical over 7 bases. Germline assignment: CDR1 MNHEY and CDR2 SVGAGI. The V and J ends lost 2 bases and 7 bases, in that order; junction bases with no gene match: 7. The CDR3 consists of 14 residues. The CDR3 nucleotides read TGTGCCAGCAGTTACAGTAGGGGGCGGGGTGAAGCTTTCTTT. It yields the protein CASSYSRGRGEAFF.

The V and J genes are TRBV7-8 and TRBJ1-1; 7 bases map to TRBD1. The length of the CDR3 is 15 residues. Germline CDR1 reads SGHVS; CDR2 reads FQNEAQ. V lost 6 bases, J lost 1 base, and 8 bases stayed unmatched. This chain's CDR3 is CASRYTGQENTEAFF. The CDR3 DNA reads as TGTGCCAGCAGATACACAGGACAGGAGAACACTGAAGCTTTCTTT.

The genes are TRBV18 and TRBJ1-2; no reliable D call. V lost 0 bases and J 1 base, leaving 6 bases between the germline ends. CDR1 is KGHSH, CDR2 LQKENI, per germline. The CDR3 runs to 14 residues. CDR3 DNA sequence: TGTGCCAGCTCACCACCTAGTATTAACTATGGCTACACCTTC. This encodes CASSPPSINYGYTF.

The CDR3 loop is CASSSIRGTGGSDGYTF. The CDR3 DNA reads TGTGCCAGCAGCTCAATTAGGGGGACAGGCGGTTCCGATGGCTACACCTTC. This chain connects TRBV11-2 to TRBJ1-2, with 8 bases matching TRBD1. Per the germline V gene, CDR1 is SGHAT and CDR2 is FQNNGV. This CDR3 comprises 17 residues. After removal of 4 bases from V and 6 bases from J, the junction contained 16 bases not matched to a gene.

This clone was seen only a few times. This sequence joins TRBV5-1 and TRBJ2-1; 8 bases map to TRBD1. Per germline, CDR1 SGHRS and CDR2 YFSETQ. V lost 3 bases to trimming and J lost 7 bases; unmatched junction nucleotides: 9. The length of the CDR3 is 15 residues. CDR3 in amino acids: CASSYSRDRRNEQFF. The CDR3 coding sequence is TGCGCCAGCAGCTATTCCCGGGACAGGCGGAATGAGCAGTTCTTC. Using reference TRBV5-1 and TRBJ2-1 for the parts outside the CDR3, the full variable domain is KAGVTQTPRYLIKTRGQQVTLSCSPISGHRSVSWYQQTPGQGLQFLFEYFSETQRNKGNFPGRFSGRQFSNSRSEMNVSTLELGDSALYLCASSYSRDRRNEQFFGPGTRLTVL.

This rearrangement joins TRBV2 to TRBJ1-3; the match to TRBD1 covers 7 bases. V shed 5 bases, J shed 4 bases, and the junction held 5 bases outside the gene matches. The CDR3 totals 14 residues. The germline V gene encodes CDR1 SNHLY and CDR2 FYNNEI. The CDR3 region has the DNA TGTGCCAGCAGTCCGCGGACAGGAGGAAACACCATATATTTT. Translation: CASSPRTGGNTIYF.

Written as DNA, the CDR3 is TGTGCCAGCATAAAACTCGGGACAGGGGTAGGCTACACCTTC. Its protein product is CASIKLGTGVGYTF. V gene TRBV28 combines with J gene TRBJ1-2, with 10 positions matching TRBD1. This CDR3 contains 14 residues. V dropped 7 bases and J dropped 8; count of bases not matched to a gene: 10. Germline values: CDR1 MDHEN, CDR2 SYDVKM.

The sample holds a few counts of this clone. The chain recombines TRBV2 with TRBJ2-7; 9 bases align to TRBD1. Germline V gene sequence: CDR1 SNHLY, CDR2 FYNNEI. The CDR3 covers 14 residues. Unmatched junction bases numbered 10, after V lost 8 bases and J lost 5 bases. CDR3 sequence (DNA): TGTGCCAGCGACCGGGACAGGGCGTCCCACGAGCAGTACGTC. It encodes CASDRDRASHEQYV.

The J gene is TRBJ1-6, the V gene TRBV9; D remains ambiguous. The CDR3 contains 15 residues. V lost 3 bases and J lost 6, with 13 bases in between. Germline loops: CDR1 SGDLS, CDR2 YYNGEE. The CDR3 DNA follows: TGTGCCAGCAGCGACACGACGGACTCTAATTCACCCCTCCACTTT. Amino acid sequence: CASSDTTDSNSPLHF.

On this clone itself: One junction end does not reproduce the germline sequence, and a read error may be involved. This rearrangement joins TRBV7-7 to TRBJ2-2; TRBD1 is a possible D gene (5 bases). Germline CDR1 is SSHAT and CDR2 is FNYEAQ (reference sequence). The CDR3 spans 14 residues. The DNA of the CDR3 is TGTGCTAGCAGCTTAACAGGGAACACCGGGGAGCTGTTTTTT. Protein: CASSLTGNTGELFF. The variable domain in full, with the rest retrieved from reference TRBV7-7 and TRBJ2-2, is GAGVSQSPRYKVTKRGQDVTLRCDPISSHATLYWYQQALGQGPEFLTYFNYEAQPDKSGLPSDRFSAERPEGSISTLTIQRTEQRDSAMYRCASSLTGNTGELFFGEGSRLTVL.

DNA for the CDR3: TGTGCCAGCAGCGTCAGGACTCTCTGGGGCTACACCTTC. Its translation: CASSVRTLWGYTF. This chain links TRBV9 with TRBJ1-2; D not resolved. The CDR3 runs 13 residues. The germline CDR1 and CDR2 sequences are SGDLS and YYNGEE. The germline V and J ends were trimmed by 2 bases and 8 bases, with 13 bases remaining between them. The full variable domain, its missing parts supplied by reference TRBV9 and TRBJ1-2, is DSGVTQTPKHLITATGQRVTLRCSPRSGDLSVYWYQQSLDQGLQFLIQYYNGEERAKGNILERFSAQQFPDLHSELNLSSLELGDSALYFCASSVRTLWGYTFGSGTRLTVV.

In its sample, this clone was seen a few times. The chain joins TRBV6-6 to TRBJ2-1; 7 bases agree with TRBD2. The CDR3 is made up of 15 amino acids. The ends lost 2 bases at V and 0 bases at J; junction bases unmatched: 1. Germline CDR1 is MNHNY and CDR2 is SVGAGI (reference sequence). This chain's CDR3 is CASSYASGSYNEQFF. As DNA, the CDR3 is TGTGCCAGCAGTTACGCTAGCGGCTCCTACAATGAGCAGTTCTTC.